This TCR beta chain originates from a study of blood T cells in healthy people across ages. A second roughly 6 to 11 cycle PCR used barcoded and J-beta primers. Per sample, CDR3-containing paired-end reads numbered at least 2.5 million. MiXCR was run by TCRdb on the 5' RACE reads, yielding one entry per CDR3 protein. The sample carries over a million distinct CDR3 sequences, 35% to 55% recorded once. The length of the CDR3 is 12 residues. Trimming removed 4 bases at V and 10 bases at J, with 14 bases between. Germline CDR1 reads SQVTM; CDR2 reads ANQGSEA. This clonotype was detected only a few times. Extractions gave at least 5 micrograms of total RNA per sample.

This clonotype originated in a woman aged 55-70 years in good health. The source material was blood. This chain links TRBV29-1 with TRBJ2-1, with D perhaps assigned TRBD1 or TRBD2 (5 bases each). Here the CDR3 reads CSVVVGVSEQFF. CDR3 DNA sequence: TGCAGCGTTGTAGTGGGGGTCAGCGAGCAGTTCTTC.